This T cell receptor beta chain is drawn from a study of shared T cell receptors in the human thymus. This CDR3 region has 13 residues. After removal of 7 bases from V and 8 bases from J, the junction contained 5 bases not matched to a gene. From germline, CDR1 is MNHEY and CDR2 SVGAGI. Profiling relied on immunoSEQ multiplex PCR, and the TCRdb table lists in-frame clones only, not all of them. The table lists some 760,000 clones, approximately 85% of them singletons. The same data also went into a second study, on human thymus T cells. That source notes: From resections taken during corrective heart surgery, the thymus tissue was obtained. Thymic as well as blood repertoires seemed to favor certain V and J genes unevenly. Related work found strong thymic repertoire overlap between unrelated individuals.

Sequenced input: thymocytes. This chain links TRBV6-5 with TRBJ1-6; 7 nucleotides agree with TRBD1. The TCR sequence derives from a girl in the first two years of life with a congenital heart defect. Here the CDR3 DNA reads TGTGCCAGCAAACAGGGGCGGCATTCACCCCTCCACTTT. Its translation is CASKQGRHSPLHF.